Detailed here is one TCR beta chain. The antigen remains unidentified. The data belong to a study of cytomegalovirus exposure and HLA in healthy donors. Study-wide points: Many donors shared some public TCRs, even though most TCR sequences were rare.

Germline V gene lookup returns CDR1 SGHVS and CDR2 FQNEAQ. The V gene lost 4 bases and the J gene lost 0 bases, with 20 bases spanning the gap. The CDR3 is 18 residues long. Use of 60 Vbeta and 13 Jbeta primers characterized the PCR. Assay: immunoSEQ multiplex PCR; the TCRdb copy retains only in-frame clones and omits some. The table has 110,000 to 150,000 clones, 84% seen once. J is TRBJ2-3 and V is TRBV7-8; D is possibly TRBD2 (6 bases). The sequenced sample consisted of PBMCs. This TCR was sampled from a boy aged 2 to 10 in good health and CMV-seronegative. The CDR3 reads CASSSLSPAGRSTDTQYF. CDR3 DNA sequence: TGTGCCAGCAGCTCTCTCTCCCCAGCGGGTAGGAGCACAGATACGCAGTATTTT.